The sequence of this T cell receptor beta chain was determined in a study of shared clonotypes between healthy human individuals. The table came from immunoSEQ multiplex PCR; TCRdb's copy has only in-frame clones and leaves some out. In the table there are 2 million to 2.5 million clones, more than 85% of which are singletons. CDR3 size: 14 residues. Trimming removed 1 base from V and 8 bases from J, with 12 bases in between. The germline V gene has CDR1 SGHRS and CDR2 YFSETQ. The TCR was taken from a man in his late teens or twenties in good health. Some clones in this sample may be carry-over from other donors' samples. Sequences were obtained from naive CD4+ T cells from PBMCs. Subset specified: CD45RA+ positively selected. This chain joins TRBV5-1 and TRBJ1-4; D possibly corresponds to TRBD1 (6 bases). The CDR3 coding sequence is TGCGCCAGCAGCTTGACAGGGACCGGGGAAAAACTGTTTTTT. Protein sequence: CASSLTGTGEKLFF.